This T cell receptor (beta chain) was documented in a study of control samples from healthy donors and cancer patients (dated by TCRdb to about 2020). Remarks on this clone: The antigen it recognizes is unknown. Base qualities are missing; no much larger clone stands one base away.

The library was built by means of the immunoSEQ multiplex PCR assay. TCRdb took this table from immuneACCESS and kept in-frame rearrangements with V and J called. Such tables lack part of the clones; where checked against another copy, unresolved V genes explain under half of the gap, and the rest is unexplained. The sample table records some 130,000 clones; about 90% of these occur just once. The top ten constitute 2% to 2.5% of the sample. This receptor was taken from a woman in her fifties or sixties in good health. Sequencing was performed on blood.

The CDR3 has the sequence CATSDLLAGLNEKLFF. The sequenced DNA is TGTGCCACCAGTGATTTGTTGGCCGGCCTTAATGAAAAACTGTTTTTT. This sequence uses TRBV24-1 and TRBJ1-4; the D gene is not confidently resolved. The cysteine opens and the phenylalanine closes a CDR3 of 16 amino acids. Left in the record is the CDR3 DNA by itself, 48 bases read in frame from the first base. Looking up the germline V gene yields CDR1 KGHDR and CDR2 SFDVKD. V was cut back by 0 bases and J by 4 bases, leaving a gap of 11 bases between them.